Below, 26 T cell receptor beta chains from the same sample are listed, as sequenced in a study of tumor and adjacent non-tumor tissue in lung cancer. RNA was extracted from bulk tissue without any cell sorting. This non-tumor lung sample came from over 3 cm beyond the tumor edge. Three rounds of nested PCR, following a modified ARM-PCR protocol, produced the TCRbeta library. Using its own MiXCR run on the multiplex PCR reads, TCRdb lists one record per CDR3 protein. The data contain around 82,000 distinct CDR3 sequences, roughly 80% of them seen just once; the ten biggest clones take up roughly half. The source material was distant non-tumor lung tissue. The receptors were sampled from a man aged 60 to 75 with non-small cell lung cancer.

Comments on this clonotype: A read error may produce the germline difference seen at one junction end. The genes are TRBV2 and TRBJ2-1, with D possibly called TRBD1 or TRBD2 (7 bases each). The CDR3 contains 14 residues. Germline V gene lookup returns CDR1 SNHLY and CDR2 FYNNEI. As DNA, the CDR3 is TGTGCCAGCAGTCAGGGGGGGCCATTAAATGAACAGTTCTTC. Its protein product is CASSQGGPLNEQFF.

This clonotype was counted a single time. The junction shows a germline mismatch at one end, possibly a read error. The rearrangement uses TRBV20-1 and TRBJ1-2, with no clear D. The germline gives CDR1 DFQATT, CDR2 SNEGSKA (reference sequence). The CDR3 extends over 14 amino acids. The CDR3 is CSARGVTSNYGYSF. The CDR3 region has the DNA TGCAGTGCTAGAGGCGTGACTTCTAACTATGGCTACAGCTTC.

Concerning this clonotype: Compared with germline, one end of the junction differs, possibly owing to a read error. The chain employs TRBV11-2 and TRBJ2-5, with TRBD1 identical over 7 bases. Germline assignment: CDR1 SGHAT and CDR2 FQNNGV. This CDR3 contains 14 residues. CDR3: CASNSGQVQEAQYF. CDR3 in DNA: TGTGCTAGCAACTCTGGACAGGTCCAAGAGGCGCAGTACTTC.

Remarks on this clonotype: Likely a read error: the CDR3 ends without its conserved phenylalanine or tryptophan. This rearrangement joins TRBV20-1 to TRBJ1-5; possibly TRBD1 for D (5 bases). CDR1 and CDR2 (germline): DFQATT, SNEGSKA (reference sequence). CDR3 length: 14 residues. V was cut by 0 bases and J by 7 bases, with 13 bases left in between. The CDR3 sequence: CSAREGRENQPQHL. The CDR3 nucleotides are TGCAGTGCTAGAGAGGGACGGGAGAACCAGCCCCAGCATTTA.

This clonotype was counted a few times. The junction does not match germline at one end; this may be a read error. The CDR3: CASSLGQGDGYTF. CDR3 bases: TGTGCCAGCAGTCTCGGGCAGGGGGATGGTTACACCTTC. The chain uses TRBV12-3 or TRBV12-4 and TRBJ1-2; 7 bases are shared with TRBD1. CDR3 size: 13 residues.

Points on this clonotype: Since no conserved phenylalanine or tryptophan closes the CDR3, a read error is the likely cause. J is TRBJ2-5 and V is TRBV11-2, with D possibly TRBD1 on 6 matching bases. Germline V gene lookup returns CDR1 SGHAT and CDR2 FQNNGV. The CDR3 consists of 14 residues. The CDR3 sequence is CAGSSGQILETQYY. The CDR3 bases are TGTGCCGGCAGCTCCGGACAGATTCTGGAGACCCAGTACTAC.

Turning to this clonotype: An end of the junction does not agree with germline; a read error may underlie this. V is TRBV11-2 and J is TRBJ2-5, with D possibly being TRBD1 or TRBD2 (5 bases each). The CDR3 covers 16 residues. From germline, CDR1 is SGHAT and CDR2 FQNNGV. CDR3 protein: CASCSTMGVPKETQCF. The CDR3 bases are TGTGCCAGCTGTTCCACAATGGGGGTGCCAAAGGAGACCCAGTGCTTC. The whole variable domain, remainder taken from reference TRBV11-2 and TRBJ2-5, is EAGVAQSPRYKIIEKRQSVAFWCNPISGHATLYWYQQILGQGPKLLIQFQNNGVVDDSQLPKDRFSAERLKGVDSTLKIQPAKLEDSAVYLCASCSTMGVPKETQCFGPGTRLLVL.

In the case of this clonotype: With a much larger clone just one base away, this may be a read error. The rearrangement links TRBV4-2 to TRBJ2-5; D tentatively reads TRBD1 or TRBD2 (5 bases each). Germline V lookup: CDR1 LGHNA, CDR2 YNFKEQ. Trimming pared 4 bases from V and 5 bases from J, leaving 17 bases between. The CDR3 consists of 15 residues. DNA for the CDR3: TGTGCCAGCAGCCGAGAACAGGAGGCGAAGGAGACCCAGTACTTC. Its protein product is CASSREQEAKETQYF.

A note on this clonotype: A much larger clone sits a single nucleotide away, making a read error possible. This rearrangement joins TRBV7-8 to TRBJ1-1, with unresolved D. The V gene lost 11 bases and the J gene lost 7 bases, with 26 bases spanning the gap. Germline V lookup: CDR1 SGHVS, CDR2 FQNEAQ. The CDR3 runs 15 residues. CDR3 sequence (DNA): TGTGCCTGTAGTCGTAGATTCGGGGATCGAGTTGAAGCTTTCTTT. Translation: CACSRRFGDRVEAFF.

A remark on this clonotype: An end of the junction differs from the germline gene, which may be a read error. The J gene is TRBJ1-6, the V gene TRBV11-2, with a tentative D call TRBD1 (6 bases). The germline V gene encodes CDR1 SGHAT and CDR2 FQNNGV. The CDR3 sequence is 15 residues long. The CDR3 nucleotides are TGTGCCAATAGCTTAGGAGGGGACAATAATTCACCCCCCCACTTT. This encodes CANSLGGDNNSPPHF.

A note on this clonotype: One junction end does not reproduce the germline sequence, and a read error may be involved. V usage is TRBV6-4 and J usage is TRBJ2-1; 11 bases map to TRBD2. CDR1 is MRHNA and CDR2 is SNTAGT in the germline V gene. The CDR3 contains 15 residues. The CDR3 DNA follows: TGTGCCAACAGTGAGACTAGCGGGGAGACTAATGAGCAGTTCTTC. Its translation: CANSETSGETNEQFF.

Comment on this clonotype: One end of the junction is discordant with germline, which a read error may explain. J is TRBJ2-1 and V is TRBV6-5, with TRBD2 identical over 8 bases. The CDR3 runs to 16 residues. Per germline, CDR1 MNHEY and CDR2 SVGAGI. The CDR3 region has the DNA TGTGTCAGCAATTACTTTACGGGGGGGAGCGACAATGAGCAGTTCTTC. Amino acid sequence: CVSNYFTGGSDNEQFF.

About this clonotype itself: Here the CDR3 omits its conserved ending phenylalanine or tryptophan, so a read error is the likely source. The limits of the CDR3 on the DNA are not certain, so only TCRdb's listed CDR3 is given. This sequence joins TRBV29-1 and TRBJ2-2; TRBD2, as called in the table, went unchecked against the DNA. Counting both end residues, the CDR3 totals 15 amino acids. Germline CDR1 reads SQVTM; CDR2 reads ANQGSEA. CDR3 protein: CSVTGTSWFTGEPFY.

Concerning this clonotype: The junction departs from germline at one end; a sequencing error may be responsible. The chain is built from TRBV11-3 and TRBJ2-3; D perhaps matches TRBD2 (6 bases). This CDR3 contains 14 residues. CDR1 and CDR2 (germline): SGHNT, YENEEA. The CDR3 protein is CASNHGGSTDTQYF. The CDR3 nucleotides read TGTGCCAGCAACCACGGAGGGAGCACAGATACGCAGTACTTT.

On this clonotype: The CDR3 carries no conserved terminal phenylalanine or tryptophan, so it likely arises from a read error. The rearrangement uses TRBV11-1 and TRBJ1-1, with D hard to call. This CDR3 has 14 amino acids. Germline V gene sequence: CDR1 SGHAT, CDR2 FQDESV (reference sequence). Trimming cost V 3 bases and J 2 bases, with 10 bases left between them. CDR3 DNA: TGTGCCAGCAGCTTGCAGAACTCAAACACTGAAGCTTTCGTT. This sequence encodes CASSLQNSNTEAFV.

Remarks on this clonotype: One junction end does not reproduce the germline sequence, and a read error may be involved. The rearrangement uses TRBV6-5 and TRBJ1-5; D ambiguous. The CDR3 has 15 residues. CDR1 and CDR2 (germline): MNHEY, SVGAGI. CDR3 DNA: TGCGTCATCAGTGACCTACGGGGAAGCAATCAGCCCCAGCATTTT. Protein sequence: CVISDLRGSNQPQHF.

With regard to this clonotype: This likely comes from a read error, as the CDR3 has no conserved phenylalanine or tryptophan at its end. The chain joins TRBV6-1 to TRBJ1-1, with 8 nucleotides matching TRBD1. The CDR3 totals 14 residues. Germline CDR1 is MNHNS and CDR2 is SASEGT. This CDR3 reads CASSEDRGDAEAFL. Written as DNA, the CDR3 is TGTGCCAGTAGTGAAGACAGGGGCGACGCTGAAGCTTTCTTA.

About this clonotype itself: Since no conserved phenylalanine or tryptophan closes the CDR3, a read error is the likely cause. The chain employs TRBV11-3 and TRBJ2-1, with a tentative D call TRBD2 (5 bases). Germline CDR1 reads SGHNT; CDR2 reads YENEEA. The CDR3 extends over 14 amino acids. CDR3 residues: CVSSFGEQYNEQFL. The CDR3 DNA is TGTGTCAGCAGCTTTGGGGAGCAATACAATGAGCAGTTCTTA.

Turning to this clonotype: Compared with germline, one end of the junction differs, possibly owing to a read error. The chain recombines TRBV11-1 with TRBJ2-2; 8 nucleotides line up with TRBD2. This CDR3 comprises 18 residues. Germline CDR1 is SGHAT and CDR2 is FQDESV (reference sequence). Here the CDR3 DNA reads TGTGCCAGCAGCGTAGCTATCAGCGGGAGTTACCACACCGGGGAGCTGTTTTTT. Its protein product is CASSVAISGSYHTGELFF.

As to this clonotype: At one end, the junction sequence differs from germline, possibly due to a read error. The chain couples TRBV4-1 to TRBJ2-3; 7 nucleotides line up with TRBD2. This CDR3 contains 15 residues. Germline loops: CDR1 MGHRA, CDR2 YSYEKL. CDR3 nucleotides: TGTGCCAGCTCCTCAAGCCCGGGGGGTGCAGATACGCAGTATTTT. Translating gives CASSSSPGGADTQYF.

This clonotype occurred many times. The V call is TRBV6-2 or TRBV6-3, the J call TRBJ2-1; 12 nucleotides match TRBD2. The ends lost 0 bases at V and 6 bases at J; junction bases unmatched: 6. This CDR3 has 17 amino acids. CDR1 is MNHEY and CDR2 is SVGEGT in the germline V gene. CDR3 DNA: TGTGCCAGCAGTTACTCCCAGACTAGCGGGGGATTCAATGAGCAGTTCTTC. It encodes CASSYSQTSGGFNEQFF.

On this clonotype: At one end, the junction sequence differs from germline, possibly due to a read error. The chain carries TRBV4-1 and TRBJ1-2; D not certain. The CDR3 covers 12 residues. Germline CDR1 reads MGHRA; CDR2 reads YSYEKL. The CDR3 nucleotides are TGCGCCAGTAAGGACGGACTCTATGACTACACCTTC. Protein product: CASKDGLYDYTF.

This clonotype was counted a few times. This may come from a read error, since a much larger clone is one base off. The V and J genes are TRBV6-5 and TRBJ1-6, with 11 bases matching TRBD1. The CDR3 extends over 17 amino acids. Germline values: CDR1 MNHEY, CDR2 SVGAGI. CDR3 coding DNA: TGTGCCAGCAGTTCTGGACAGGGGGCAACTAGGAATTCACGCCTCCACTTT. It codes for CASSSGQGATRNSRLHF.

As for this clonotype: Without the conserved terminal phenylalanine or tryptophan, this CDR3 likely stems from a read error. V and J are TRBV30 and TRBJ1-1; D remains unclear. The ends were cut back, 0 bases at V and 4 bases at J, with 9 bases in the middle. There are 13 residues in the CDR3. Germline V lookup: CDR1 GTSNPN, CDR2 SVGIG (reference sequence). The CDR3 coding sequence is TGTGCCTGGAGTGTACACCCGGCCACTGAAGCTTTCCTT. Amino acid sequence: CAWSVHPATEAFL.

The genes are TRBV29-1 and TRBJ1-1; 7 bases fit TRBD1. Per the germline V gene, CDR1 is SQVTM and CDR2 is ANQGSEA. The CDR3 has 13 amino acids. J was trimmed by 10 bases and V by 6 bases; bases with no gene match: 14. The CDR3 DNA reads as TGCAGCGTCTCCTCAGGGACAGCCGAGCCAGCTTTCTTT. This sequence encodes CSVSSGTAEPAFF. Variable domain in full (rest from reference TRBV29-1 and TRBJ1-1): SAVISQKPSRDICQRGTSLTIQCQVDSQVTMMFWYRQQPGQSLTLIATANQGSEATYESGFVIDKFPISRPNLTFSTLTVSNMSPEDSSIYLCSVSSGTAEPAFFGQGTRLTVV.

As regards this clonotype: A single base separates this from a much larger clone, so it may be a read error. The V gene is TRBV7-8, the J gene TRBJ2-5; TRBD2 is a possible D gene (6 bases). Germline V CDR1 and CDR2: SGHVS, FQNEAQ. The CDR3 is 17 amino acids. Trimming cost V 1 base and J 7 bases, with 22 bases left between them. The CDR3 sequence is CASSLDPSRGAQGTQYF. The CDR3 coding sequence is TGTGCCAGCAGCTTAGATCCCTCACGCGGGGCCCAGGGGACCCAGTACTTC.